Below, one T cell receptor beta chain is given with its context. Its antigen is currently unknown. As to treatment: oral pan-JAK inhibitor, 5-10 mg twice daily. This specimen belongs to a study of CD8+ T cells in alopecia areata. Study-wide background: Among treated patients, oral tofacitinib was administered at 5 to 10 mg twice daily.

Trimming shortened V by 6 bases and J by 5 bases, and 19 bases separated the two germline ends. From germline, CDR1 is SQVTM and CDR2 ANQGSEA. This CDR3 has 14 residues. General study results and limits: Uncertain still, given a single nonresponder, is whether baseline CD8+ expansion links to response.

The authors extracted RNA and reverse transcribed it into cDNA as the sequencing template. The protocol was immunoSEQ multiplex PCR, while the TCRdb copy is restricted to in-frame clones and leaves out a portion. The sample has 95,000 to 150,000 clones, approximately 57% seen once. The sample in question was CD4+ T cells sorted from blood, obtained at week 4, from a patient treated with tofacitinib. The receptor was derived from a human donor with alopecia areata. The chain links TRBV29-1 to TRBJ2-5, with D perhaps TRBD2 (5 bases). CDR3 residues: CSVGQARGHETQYF. The CDR3, as DNA: TGCAGCGTCGGGCAGGCTCGGGGTCATGAGACCCAGTACTTC.